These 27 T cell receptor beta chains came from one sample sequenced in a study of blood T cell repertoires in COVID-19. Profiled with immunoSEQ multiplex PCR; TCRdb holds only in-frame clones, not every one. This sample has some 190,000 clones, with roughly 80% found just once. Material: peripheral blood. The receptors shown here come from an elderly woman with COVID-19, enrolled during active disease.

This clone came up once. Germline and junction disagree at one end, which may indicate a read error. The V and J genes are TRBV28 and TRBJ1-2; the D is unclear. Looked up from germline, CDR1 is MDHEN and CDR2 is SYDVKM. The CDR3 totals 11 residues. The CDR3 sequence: CVQSRVRGYTF. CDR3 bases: TGCGTCCAGTCGAGGGTACGGGGCTACACCTTC.

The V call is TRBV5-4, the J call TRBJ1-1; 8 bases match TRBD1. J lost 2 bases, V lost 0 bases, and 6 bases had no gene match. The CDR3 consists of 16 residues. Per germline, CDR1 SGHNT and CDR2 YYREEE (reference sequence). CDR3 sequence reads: CASSLGQGRINTEAFF. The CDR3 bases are TGTGCCAGCAGCTTGGGACAGGGGCGTATCAACACTGAAGCTTTCTTT.

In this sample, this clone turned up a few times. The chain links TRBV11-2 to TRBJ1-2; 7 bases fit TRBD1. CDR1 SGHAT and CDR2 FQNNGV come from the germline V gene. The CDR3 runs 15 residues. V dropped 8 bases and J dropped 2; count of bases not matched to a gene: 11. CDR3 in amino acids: CASSSGQIRNYGYTF. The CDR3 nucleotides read TGTGCCAGCTCCTCGGGACAGATCCGAAACTATGGCTACACCTTC.

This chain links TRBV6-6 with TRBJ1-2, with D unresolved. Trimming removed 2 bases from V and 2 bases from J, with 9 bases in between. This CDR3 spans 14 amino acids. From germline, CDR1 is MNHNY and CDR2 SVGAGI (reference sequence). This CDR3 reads CASSYNSLNYGYTF. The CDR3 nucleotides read TGTGCCAGCAGTTACAACTCCCTGAACTATGGCTACACCTTC.

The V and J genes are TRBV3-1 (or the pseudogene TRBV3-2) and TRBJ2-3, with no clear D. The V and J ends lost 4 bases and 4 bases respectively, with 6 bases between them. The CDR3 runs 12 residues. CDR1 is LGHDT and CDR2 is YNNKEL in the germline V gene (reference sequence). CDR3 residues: CASSLSSDTQYF. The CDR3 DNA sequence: TGTGCCAGCAGCCTGAGTTCAGATACGCAGTATTTT.

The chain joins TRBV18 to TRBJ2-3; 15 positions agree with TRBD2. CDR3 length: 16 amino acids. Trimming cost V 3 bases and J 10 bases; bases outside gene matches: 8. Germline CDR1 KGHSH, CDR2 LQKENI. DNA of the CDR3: TGTGCCAGCTCACCCCGGACTAGCGGGGGGGCTGTTTCGCAGTATTTT. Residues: CASSPRTSGGAVSQYF.

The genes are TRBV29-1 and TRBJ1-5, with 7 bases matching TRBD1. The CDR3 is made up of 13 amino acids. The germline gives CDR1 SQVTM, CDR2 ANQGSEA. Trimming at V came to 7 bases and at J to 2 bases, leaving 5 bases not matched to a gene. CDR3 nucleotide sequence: TGCAGCGCCGCTGGACAGGGCAATCAGCCCCAGCATTTT. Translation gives CSAAGQGNQPQHF.

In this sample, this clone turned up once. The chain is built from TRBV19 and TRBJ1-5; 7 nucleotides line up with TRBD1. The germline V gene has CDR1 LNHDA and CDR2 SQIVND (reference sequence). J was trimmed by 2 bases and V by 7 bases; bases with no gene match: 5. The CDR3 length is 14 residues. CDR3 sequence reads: CASIPQGGNQPQHF. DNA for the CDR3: TGTGCCAGTATCCCCCAGGGGGGCAATCAGCCCCAGCATTTT.

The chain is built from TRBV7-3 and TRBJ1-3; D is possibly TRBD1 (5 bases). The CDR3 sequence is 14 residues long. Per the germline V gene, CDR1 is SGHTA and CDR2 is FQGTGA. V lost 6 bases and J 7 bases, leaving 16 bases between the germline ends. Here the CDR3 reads CASSRGGPGNTIYF. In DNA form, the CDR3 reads TGTGCCAGCAGTCGAGGAGGGCCAGGGAACACCATATATTTT.

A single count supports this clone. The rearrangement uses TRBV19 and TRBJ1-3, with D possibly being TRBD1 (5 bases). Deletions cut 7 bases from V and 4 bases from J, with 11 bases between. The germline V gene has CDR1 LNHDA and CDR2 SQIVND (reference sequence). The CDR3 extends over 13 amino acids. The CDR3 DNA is TGTGCCAGTAAAAAGCAGGGCGGAAACACCATATATTTT. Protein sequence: CASKKQGGNTIYF.

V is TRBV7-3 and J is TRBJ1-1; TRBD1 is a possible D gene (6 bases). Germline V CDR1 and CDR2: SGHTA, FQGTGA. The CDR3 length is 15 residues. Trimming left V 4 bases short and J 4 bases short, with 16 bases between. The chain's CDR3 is CASSSQGTGTTEAFF. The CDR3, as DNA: TGTGCCAGCAGCTCACAGGGAACGGGCACCACTGAAGCTTTCTTT.

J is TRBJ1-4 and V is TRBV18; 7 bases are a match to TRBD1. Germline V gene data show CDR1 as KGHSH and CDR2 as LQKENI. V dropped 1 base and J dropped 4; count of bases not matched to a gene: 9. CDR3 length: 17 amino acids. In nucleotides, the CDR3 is TGTGCCAGCTCACCACTTTCTAGGGGGCATAATAATGAAAAACTGTTTTTT. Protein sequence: CASSPLSRGHNNEKLFF. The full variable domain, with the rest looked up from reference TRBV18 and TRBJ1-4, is NAGVMQNPRHLVRRRGQEARLRCSPMKGHSHVYWYRQLPEEGLKFMVYLQKENIIDESGMPKERFSAEFPKEGPSILRIQQVVRGDSAAYFCASSPLSRGHNNEKLFFGSGTQLSVL.

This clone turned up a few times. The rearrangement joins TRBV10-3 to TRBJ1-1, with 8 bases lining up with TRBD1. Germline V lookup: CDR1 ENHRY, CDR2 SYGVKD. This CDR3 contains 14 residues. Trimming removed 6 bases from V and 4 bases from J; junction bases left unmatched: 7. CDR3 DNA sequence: TGTGCCATCAGCCCGACAGGGGAGGCCACTGAAGCTTTCTTT. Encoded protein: CAISPTGEATEAFF.

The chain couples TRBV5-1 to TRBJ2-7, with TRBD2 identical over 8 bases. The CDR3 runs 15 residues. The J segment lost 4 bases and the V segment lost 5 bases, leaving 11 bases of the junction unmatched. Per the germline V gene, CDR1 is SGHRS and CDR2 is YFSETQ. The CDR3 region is CASSRVGSGVYEQYF. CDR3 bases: TGCGCCAGCAGTCGGGTCGGTAGCGGGGTATACGAGCAGTACTTC. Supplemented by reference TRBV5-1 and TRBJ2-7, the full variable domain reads KAGVTQTPRYLIKTRGQQVTLSCSPISGHRSVSWYQQTPGQGLQFLFEYFSETQRNKGNFPGRFSGRQFSNSRSEMNVSTLELGDSALYLCASSRVGSGVYEQYFGPGTRLTVT.

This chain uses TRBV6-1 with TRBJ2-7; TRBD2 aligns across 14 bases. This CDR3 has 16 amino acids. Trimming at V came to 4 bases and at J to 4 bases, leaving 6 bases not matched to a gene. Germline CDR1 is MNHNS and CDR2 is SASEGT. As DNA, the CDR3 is TGTGCCAGCAGTGGACTAGCGGGAGGGCCCCGGTACGAGCAGTACTTC. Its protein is CASSGLAGGPRYEQYF.

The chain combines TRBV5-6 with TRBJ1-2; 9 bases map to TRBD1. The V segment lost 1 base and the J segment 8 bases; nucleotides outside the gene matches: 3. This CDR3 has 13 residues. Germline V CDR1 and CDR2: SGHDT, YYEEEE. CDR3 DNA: TGTGCCAGCAGCTTGTGGACAGGGGCGGGCTACACCTTC. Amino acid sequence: CASSLWTGAGYTF.

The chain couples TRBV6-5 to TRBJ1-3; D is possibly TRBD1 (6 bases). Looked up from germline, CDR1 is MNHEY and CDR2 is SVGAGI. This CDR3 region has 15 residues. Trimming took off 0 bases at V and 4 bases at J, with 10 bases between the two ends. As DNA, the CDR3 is TGTGCCAGCAGTTACTCCTCCGGGACAGGAAACACCATATATTTT. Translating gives CASSYSSGTGNTIYF.

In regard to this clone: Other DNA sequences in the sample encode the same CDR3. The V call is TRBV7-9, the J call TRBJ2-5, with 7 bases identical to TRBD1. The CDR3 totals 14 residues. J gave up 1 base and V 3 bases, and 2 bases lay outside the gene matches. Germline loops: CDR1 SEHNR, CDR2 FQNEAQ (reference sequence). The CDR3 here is CASSLAGGQETQYF. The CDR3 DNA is TGTGCCAGCAGCTTGGCAGGGGGCCAAGAGACCCAGTACTTC.

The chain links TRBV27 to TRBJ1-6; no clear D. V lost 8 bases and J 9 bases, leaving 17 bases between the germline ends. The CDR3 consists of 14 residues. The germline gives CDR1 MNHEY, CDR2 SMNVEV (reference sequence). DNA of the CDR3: TGTGCCAGCGGCTGGTGGCTCCGGAGTTCACCCCTCCACTTT. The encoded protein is CASGWWLRSSPLHF.

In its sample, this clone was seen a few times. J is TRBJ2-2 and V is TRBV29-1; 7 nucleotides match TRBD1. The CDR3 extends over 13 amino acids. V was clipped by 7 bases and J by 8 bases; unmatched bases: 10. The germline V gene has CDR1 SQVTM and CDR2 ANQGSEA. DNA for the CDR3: TGCAGCGCTGGGGGAACAGGGGCAGGGGAGCTGTTTTTT. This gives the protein CSAGGTGAGELFF.

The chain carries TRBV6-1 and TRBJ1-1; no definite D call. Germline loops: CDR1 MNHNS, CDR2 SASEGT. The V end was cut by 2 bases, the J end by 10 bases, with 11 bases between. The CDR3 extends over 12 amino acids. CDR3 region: CASSEYQVRAFF. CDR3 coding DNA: TGTGCCAGCAGTGAATATCAGGTTCGAGCTTTCTTT.

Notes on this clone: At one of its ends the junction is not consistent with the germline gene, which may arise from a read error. The CDR3 nucleotides read TGTGCCAGCAGTTTGGACAGAAACTATGGCTACACCTTC. It encodes CASSLDRNYGYTF. J is TRBJ1-2 and V is TRBV5-6; TRBD1 is a possible D gene (6 bases). The CDR3 has 13 amino acids. From germline, CDR1 is SGHDT and CDR2 YYEEEE.

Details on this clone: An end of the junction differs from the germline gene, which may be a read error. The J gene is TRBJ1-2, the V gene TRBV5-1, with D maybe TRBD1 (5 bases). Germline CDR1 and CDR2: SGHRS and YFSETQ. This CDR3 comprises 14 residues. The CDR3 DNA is TGCGCCAGCAGATTGGAAGGGGATGTCTATGGCTACACCTTC. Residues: CASRLEGDVYGYTF.

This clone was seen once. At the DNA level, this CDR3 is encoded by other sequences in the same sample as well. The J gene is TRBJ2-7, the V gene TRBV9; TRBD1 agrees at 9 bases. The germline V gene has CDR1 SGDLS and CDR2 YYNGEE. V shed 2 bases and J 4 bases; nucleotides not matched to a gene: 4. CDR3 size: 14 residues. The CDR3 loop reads CASSVDRGSYEQYF. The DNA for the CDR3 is TGTGCCAGCAGCGTGGACAGGGGATCATACGAGCAGTACTTC.

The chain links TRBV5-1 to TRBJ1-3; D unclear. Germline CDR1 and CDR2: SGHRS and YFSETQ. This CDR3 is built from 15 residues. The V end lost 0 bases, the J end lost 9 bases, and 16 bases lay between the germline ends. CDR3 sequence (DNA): TGCGCCAGCAGCTTGGGGTCCTTTCGGGATCCCACCATATATTTT. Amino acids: CASSLGSFRDPTIYF.

This chain's CDR3 is CASTEGQLSYTF. The CDR3 DNA is TGTGCCAGCACCGAGGGACAGTTGAGCTACACCTTC. The chain couples TRBV2 to TRBJ1-2, with 7 bases identical to TRBD1. V was clipped by 7 bases and J by 9 bases; unmatched bases: 8. The CDR3 spans 12 residues. Germline values: CDR1 SNHLY, CDR2 FYNNEI.

As DNA, the CDR3 is TGTGCCAGCAGTCAAAGACAGGCGACAAATGAAAAACTGTTTTTT. Residues: CASSQRQATNEKLFF. The genes are TRBV27 and TRBJ1-4, with D tentatively TRBD1 (6 bases). The V end was cut by 5 bases, the J end by 5 bases, with 15 bases between. CDR1 MNHEY and CDR2 SMNVEV come from the germline V gene (reference sequence). The CDR3 extends over 15 amino acids.